This entry lists 17 T cell receptor beta chains sequenced from one sample in a study of cytotoxic CD8 clonotypes in ibrutinib-treated CLL. The repertoire was sequenced with immunoSEQ multiplex PCR; TCRdb's copy has only in-frame clones and lacks some. Among about 140,000 clones listed, around 93% were seen once. The starting material was PBMCs, obtained after 12 months of ibrutinib treatment. The receptors here all came from a human donor with chronic lymphocytic leukemia.

Regarding this clone: Germline and junction disagree at one end, which may indicate a read error. The chain joins TRBV7-7 to TRBJ2-1; the match to TRBD2 covers 7 bases. The V gene's germline CDR1 is SSHAT and CDR2 FNYEAQ (reference sequence). CDR3 length: 15 residues. As DNA, the CDR3 is TGTGCTAGCAGCTCTGGCTCGGGGGAGGGAAATGAGCAGTTCTTC. Protein product: CASSSGSGEGNEQFF.

The chain employs TRBV19 and TRBJ1-2; D not certain. The V end was cut by 4 bases, the J end by 4 bases, with 16 bases between. This CDR3 spans 15 amino acids. Germline-derived CDR1 and CDR2 are LNHDA and SQIVND (reference sequence). The CDR3 DNA is TGTGCCAGTAGTAAAACAGCCCCAACTTCCTATGGCTACACCTTC. As protein: CASSKTAPTSYGYTF.

The V and J genes are TRBV29-1 and TRBJ2-7; TRBD1 agrees at 11 bases. Germline lookup yields CDR1 SQVTM and CDR2 ANQGSEA. This CDR3 comprises 17 residues. Losses at the gene ends were 6 bases for V and 2 bases for J; bases not matched to a gene: 15. The CDR3 loop is CSVTGTGGVGYTYEQYF. The CDR3 DNA reads as TGCAGCGTAACCGGGACAGGGGGAGTAGGGTATACCTACGAGCAGTACTTC.

The rearrangement uses TRBV2 and TRBJ2-5, with a weak D call TRBD1 (5 bases). The CDR3 is 13 amino acids. V lost 1 base to trimming and J lost 4 bases, with 7 bases between them. Germline CDR1 reads SNHLY; CDR2 reads FYNNEI. In DNA, the CDR3 is TGTGCCAGCAGTGAAGGGGGCATAGAGACCCAGTACTTC. It codes for CASSEGGIETQYF.

The chain has TRBV29-1 and TRBJ2-5; D gene unclear. V was cut by 4 bases and J by 0 bases, with 9 bases left in between. Germline V gene sequence: CDR1 SQVTM, CDR2 ANQGSEA. There are 13 residues in the CDR3. The CDR3 region is CSVVADDQETQYF. CDR3 sequence (DNA): TGCAGCGTTGTTGCGGACGACCAAGAGACCCAGTACTTC.

The rearrangement links TRBV30 to TRBJ1-4; unclear D gene. Trimming pared 4 bases from V and 8 bases from J, leaving 14 bases between. The CDR3 has 13 residues. Per germline, CDR1 GTSNPN and CDR2 SVGIG (reference sequence). CDR3 protein: CAWNGGLGEKLFF. CDR3 coding DNA: TGTGCCTGGAATGGTGGCCTAGGCGAAAAACTGTTTTTT.

This sequence joins TRBV29-1 and TRBJ2-1, with D possibly matching TRBD2 (6 bases). The CDR3 runs to 14 residues. Germline V gene lookup returns CDR1 SQVTM and CDR2 ANQGSEA. With 3 bases removed from V and 8 bases from J, the gap between germline ends came to 17 bases. CDR3 loop: CSVEEGKRTDEQFF. The CDR3, as DNA: TGCAGCGTTGAGGAGGGCAAGCGTACCGATGAGCAGTTCTTC.

The chain uses TRBV27 and TRBJ2-3; D is tentatively TRBD1 or TRBD2 (5 bases each). The V gene's germline CDR1 is MNHEY and CDR2 SMNVEV (reference sequence). Trimming removed 5 bases from V and 4 bases from J, with 16 bases in between. The CDR3 has 15 residues. CDR3 bases: TGTGCCAGCAGTGGGACGATTCGGCCCGCAGATACGCAGTATTTT. This translates into CASSGTIRPADTQYF.

V and J are TRBV18 and TRBJ1-2; D might be TRBD1 (5 bases). V shed 3 bases and J shed 4 bases, with 12 bases lying between them. The V gene's germline CDR1 is KGHSH and CDR2 LQKENI. CDR3 length: 14 residues. CDR3 sequence: CASSPTQGAYGYTF. The DNA of the CDR3 is TGTGCCAGCTCACCCACCCAGGGTGCCTATGGCTACACCTTC. Supplemented by reference TRBV18 and TRBJ1-2, the full variable domain reads NAGVMQNPRHLVRRRGQEARLRCSPMKGHSHVYWYRQLPEEGLKFMVYLQKENIIDESGMPKERFSAEFPKEGPSILRIQQVVRGDSAAYFCASSPTQGAYGYTFGSGTRLTVV.

This chain uses TRBV5-4 with TRBJ2-5; TRBD2 agrees at 8 bases. The CDR3 is made up of 15 amino acids. Losses at the gene ends were 4 bases for V and 3 bases for J; bases not matched to a gene: 8. CDR1 and CDR2 from the germline V gene are SGHNT and YYREEE (reference sequence). The DNA of the CDR3 is TGTGCCAGCAGCCCAAGGGGAGCGGGAGAAGAGACCCAGTACTTC. It yields the protein CASSPRGAGEETQYF.

This clone was seen just once. This chain links TRBV28 with TRBJ2-7, with a weak D call TRBD1 (5 bases). The germline V and J ends were trimmed by 3 bases and 0 bases, with 18 bases remaining between them. CDR1 and CDR2 (germline): MDHEN, SYDVKM. The CDR3 extends over 17 amino acids. The chain's CDR3 is CASSLGPSLLSSYEQYF. In DNA form, the CDR3 reads TGTGCCAGCAGTTTGGGGCCCTCACTTCTTAGCTCCTACGAGCAGTACTTC.

The chain employs TRBV28 and TRBJ1-5, with 7 positions matching TRBD1. From germline, CDR1 is MDHEN and CDR2 SYDVKM. V lost 6 bases, J lost 5 bases, and 4 bases stayed unmatched. The CDR3 is 13 amino acids. The CDR3: CASRGTADQPQHF. DNA for the CDR3: TGTGCCAGCAGAGGGACAGCGGATCAGCCCCAGCATTTT.

The V and J genes are TRBV28 and TRBJ1-4; D gene uncertain. Trimming cost V 4 bases and J 0 bases, with 6 bases left between them. This CDR3 has 14 amino acids. Germline V gene sequence: CDR1 MDHEN, CDR2 SYDVKM. CDR3 nucleotides: TGTGCCAGCAGTTCGGCAACAACTAATGAAAAACTGTTTTTT. It yields the protein CASSSATTNEKLFF.

A note on this clone: Sequence at one end of the junction differs from germline and may be a read error. The gene calls are TRBV6-1 and TRBJ2-3, with D perhaps matching TRBD1 or TRBD2 (5 bases each). Germline V lookup: CDR1 MNHNS, CDR2 SASEGT. The CDR3 is 8 residues long. CDR3 amino acids: CASTGPDF. The CDR3 region has the DNA TGTGCCAGCACGGGGCCGGATTTT.

The chain carries TRBV28 and TRBJ2-6; D gene uncertain. The CDR3 is 13 residues long. The V gene's germline CDR1 is MDHEN and CDR2 SYDVKM. Trimming pared 6 bases from V and 4 bases from J, leaving 7 bases between. CDR3 coding DNA: TGTGCCAGCAGCCTCCAGGGGGCCAACGTCCTGACTTTC. It translates to CASSLQGANVLTF.

The rearrangement uses TRBV7-2 and TRBJ2-5, with 12 bases aligning to TRBD2. The CDR3 is 14 amino acids. In germline, CDR1 is SGHTA, CDR2 FQGNSA. The V gene end was trimmed by 7 bases and the J gene end by 5 bases; junction bases not matched to a gene: 5. CDR3 in DNA: TGTGCCAGCATCGAAGGACTAGCGGGGGAGACCCAGTACTTC. Translation gives CASIEGLAGETQYF.

The rearrangement uses TRBV27 and TRBJ2-7; 13 bases are a match to TRBD2. The CDR3 is 15 amino acids. Trimming took 5 bases from V and 5 from J; bases not matched to a gene: 6. In germline, CDR1 is MNHEY, CDR2 SMNVEV (reference sequence). Here the CDR3 reads CASSQLAGGPHEQYF. The CDR3 nucleotides read TGTGCCAGCAGTCAACTAGCGGGAGGGCCCCACGAGCAGTACTTC.